These 29 T cell receptor beta chains originate from one sample sequenced in a study of T cells after yellow fever vaccination. Via MiXCR, TCRdb re-called the 5' RACE reads, giving one row per CDR3 protein. The table includes about 220,000 distinct CDR3 sequences, about 7% detected once. The specimen comprised CD4+ T cells sorted from PBMCs, sampled on the day of the yellow fever booster vaccination. The receptors stem from a man aged 30 to 45 who received the YFV17D yellow fever vaccine.

This clonotype was seen ten or more times. The V gene is TRBV12-3 or TRBV12-4, the J gene TRBJ2-7; a weak D match, TRBD2 (6 bases). The CDR3 is 14 amino acids. V lost 3 bases and J 1 base, leaving 10 bases between the germline ends. The CDR3 here is CASSFSGGSYEQYF. Written as DNA, the CDR3 is TGTGCCAGCAGTTTTAGCGGTGGGTCCTACGAGCAGTACTTC.

This clonotype showed up many times. J is TRBJ2-1 and V is TRBV5-1; D tentatively reads TRBD1 or TRBD2 (5 bases each). CDR3 length equals 14 residues. CDR1 and CDR2 from the germline V gene are SGHRS and YFSETQ. Between the trimmed V and J ends, which lost 0 bases and 2 bases, there was a span of 6 bases. CDR3 sequence reads: CASSLGDPYNEQFF. The DNA for the CDR3 is TGCGCCAGCAGCTTGGGGGACCCCTACAATGAGCAGTTCTTC. The whole variable domain, remainder taken from reference TRBV5-1 and TRBJ2-1, is KAGVTQTPRYLIKTRGQQVTLSCSPISGHRSVSWYQQTPGQGLQFLFEYFSETQRNKGNFPGRFSGRQFSNSRSEMNVSTLELGDSALYLCASSLGDPYNEQFFGPGTRLTVL.

This clonotype was recorded a few times. The chain recombines TRBV7-9 with TRBJ2-5; a possible D gene is TRBD2 (5 bases). Trimming took off 7 bases at V and 0 bases at J, with 12 bases between the two ends. Germline-derived CDR1 and CDR2 are SEHNR and FQNEAQ (reference sequence). This CDR3 region has 14 residues. This CDR3 reads CASKDRGYQETQYF. The CDR3 nucleotides are TGTGCCAGCAAAGACCGGGGTTACCAAGAGACCCAGTACTTC.

Only a few counts were recorded for this clonotype. The chain links TRBV10-3 to TRBJ2-5; D might be TRBD1 (6 bases). Trimming cost V 6 bases and J 4 bases, with 9 bases left between them. The germline CDR1 and CDR2 sequences are ENHRY and SYGVKD. The CDR3 consists of 12 residues. This CDR3 is CAIRETGETQYF. CDR3 nucleotides: TGTGCCATCAGAGAGACAGGAGAGACCCAGTACTTC.

This chain connects TRBV14 to TRBJ2-1; maybe TRBD2 (6 bases). Trimming removed 1 base from V and 11 bases from J, with 21 bases in between. CDR1 is SGHDN, CDR2 FVKESK, per germline. The CDR3 sequence is 16 residues long. This CDR3 reads CASSQVTGTSGGKQFF. The CDR3 coding sequence is TGTGCCAGCAGCCAAGTTACCGGGACCTCGGGCGGGAAGCAGTTCTTC.

Comment on this clonotype: Germline and junction disagree at one end, which may indicate a read error. The chain employs TRBV4-3 and TRBJ2-7, with D maybe TRBD1 (6 bases). The length of the CDR3 is 14 residues. CDR1 is LGHNA, CDR2 YSLEER, per germline. CDR3 in DNA: TGCCCCAGCAGCCAAACAGGGTCCTCCTACGAGCAGTACTTC. Translated, it gives CPSSQTGSSYEQYF.

This clonotype was seen a few times. This chain joins TRBV18 and TRBJ1-1; the D gene is possibly TRBD1 (6 bases). Looked up from germline, CDR1 is KGHSH and CDR2 is LQKENI. The germline V and J ends were trimmed by 2 bases and 3 bases, with 7 bases remaining between them. The CDR3 has 13 residues. Here the CDR3 DNA reads TGTGCCAGCTCACCAAGGGGGTACACTGAAGCTTTCTTT. The encoded protein is CASSPRGYTEAFF.

This clonotype was counted between two and nine times. The rearrangement uses TRBV7-2 and TRBJ2-7; 8 nucleotides match TRBD1. The germline V gene has CDR1 SGHTA and CDR2 FQGNSA. Germline trimming cut 0 bases from V and 0 bases from J; bases unmatched to any gene: 4. This CDR3 has 16 amino acids. The CDR3 loop reads CASSLAAGGYSYEQYF. CDR3 coding DNA: TGTGCCAGCAGCTTAGCCGCAGGGGGCTACTCCTACGAGCAGTACTTC.

The chain recombines TRBV20-1 with TRBJ1-1; a possible D gene is TRBD1 (6 bases). Trimming shortened V by 1 base and J by 1 base, and 10 bases separated the two germline ends. This CDR3 spans 14 amino acids. Germline loops: CDR1 DFQATT, CDR2 SNEGSKA (reference sequence). The CDR3 DNA reads as TGCAGTGCTAGAGGGTCCAGGGGGAACACTGAAGCTTTCTTT. The encoded protein is CSARGSRGNTEAFF.

This clonotype was seen many times. The chain is built from TRBV6-5 and TRBJ2-7; TRBD2 aligns across 11 bases. The CDR3 is 16 amino acids. CDR1 is MNHEY and CDR2 is SVGAGI in the germline V gene. V shed 0 bases and J 7 bases; nucleotides not matched to a gene: 8. The CDR3 protein is CASSYSKTSGRGEQYF. In nucleotides, the CDR3 is TGTGCCAGCAGTTACTCAAAAACTAGCGGGAGAGGAGAGCAGTACTTC.

At least ten counts were recorded for this clonotype. V is TRBV25-1 and J is TRBJ1-5; no firm D call. The CDR3 is made up of 14 amino acids. Trimming pared 1 base from V and 6 bases from J, leaving 10 bases between. The germline V gene has CDR1 MGHDK and CDR2 SYGVNS. CDR3 DNA sequence: TGTGCCAGCAGTGAATTCGTATCCTTTCAGCCCCAGCATTTT. Its translation: CASSEFVSFQPQHF.

This clonotype turned up a few times. V usage is TRBV9 and J usage is TRBJ2-3; TRBD1 matches at 10 bases. Looked up from germline, CDR1 is SGDLS and CDR2 is YYNGEE. This CDR3 contains 18 residues. After removal of 4 bases from V and 0 bases from J, the junction contained 11 bases not matched to a gene. CDR3 residues: CASSPSLRGQGSTDTQYF. CDR3 in DNA: TGTGCCAGCAGCCCATCACTTCGGGGACAGGGGAGCACAGATACGCAGTATTTT.

This clonotype was picked up many times. The chain is built from TRBV3-1 and TRBJ2-7; maybe TRBD2 (6 bases). Germline loops: CDR1 LGHDT, CDR2 YNNKEL (reference sequence). CDR3 size: 13 residues. V was cut by 1 base and J by 3 bases, with 7 bases left in between. As DNA, the CDR3 is TGTGCCAGCAGCCAAGCTAGCGACTACGAGCAGTACTTC. Translating gives CASSQASDYEQYF.

This clonotype was counted between two and nine times. The V gene is TRBV5-4, the J gene TRBJ2-5; 11 positions agree with TRBD2. This CDR3 spans 15 amino acids. V shed 2 bases, J shed 4 bases, and the junction held 4 bases outside the gene matches. Germline V CDR1 and CDR2: SGHNT, YYREEE (reference sequence). The CDR3 DNA follows: TGTGCCAGCAGCTTACTAGCGGGAGATTCAGAGACCCAGTACTTC. This codes for CASSLLAGDSETQYF.

A word on this clonotype: A much bigger clone sits one base away, suggesting this may be a read error. The chain has TRBV6-1 and TRBJ2-2, with 13 bases identical to TRBD2. The V and J ends lost 7 bases and 3 bases, in that order; junction bases with no gene match: 5. The germline CDR1 and CDR2 sequences are MNHNS and SASEGT. The CDR3 length is 16 residues. This CDR3 is CASKGLAGSDTGELFF. Written as DNA, the CDR3 is TGTGCCAGCAAGGGACTAGCGGGATCGGACACCGGGGAGCTGTTTTTT.

CDR3 residues: CAWRGQGFEQFF. In nucleotides, the CDR3 is TGTGCCTGGAGGGGACAGGGATTTGAGCAGTTCTTC. This chain connects TRBV30 to TRBJ2-1; 9 bases line up with TRBD1. CDR3 length equals 12 residues. Per germline, CDR1 GTSNPN and CDR2 SVGIG (reference sequence). V was pared by 3 bases and J by 9 bases, with 3 bases of the junction left unmatched.

This clonotype appeared a few times. This sequence joins TRBV10-3 and TRBJ1-3; possible D gene TRBD1, 5 bases. V was pared by 10 bases and J by 0 bases, with 10 bases between. This CDR3 spans 13 amino acids. Per the germline V gene, CDR1 is ENHRY and CDR2 is SYGVKD. CDR3 DNA: TGTGCCACCACGACAGACTCTGGAAACACCATATATTTT. This gives the protein CATTTDSGNTIYF.

In its sample, this clonotype was seen a few times. The chain uses TRBV12-3 or TRBV12-4 and TRBJ2-1; D gene ambiguous. The CDR3 extends over 13 amino acids. V was clipped by 2 bases and J by 6 bases, with 8 bases between them. The CDR3 is CASSLQPINEQFF. CDR3 nucleotide sequence: TGTGCCAGCAGTTTACAGCCCATCAATGAGCAGTTCTTC.

This clonotype was counted between two and nine times. V usage is TRBV20-1 and J usage is TRBJ1-5; TRBD1 matches at 7 bases. The CDR3 sequence is 15 residues long. Germline values: CDR1 DFQATT, CDR2 SNEGSKA (reference sequence). The V and J ends lost 6 bases and 3 bases, in that order; junction bases with no gene match: 11. The CDR3 nucleotides are TGCAGTGCCCTCAGCTGGACAGGCAACAATCAGCCCCAGCATTTT. It is translated as CSALSWTGNNQPQHF.

This clonotype appeared a few times. The genes are TRBV29-1 and TRBJ2-1; 11 nucleotides agree with TRBD2. CDR3 length: 16 residues. Looked up from germline, CDR1 is SQVTM and CDR2 is ANQGSEA. The V segment lost 5 bases and the J segment 1 base; nucleotides outside the gene matches: 7. CDR3 in amino acids: CSVRPIAGGSYNEQFF. CDR3 sequence (DNA): TGCAGCGTTCGCCCAATAGCGGGAGGGTCCTACAATGAGCAGTTCTTC.

Ten or more counts support this clonotype. The chain uses TRBV6-2 or TRBV6-3 and TRBJ2-1; 12 nucleotides line up with TRBD2. Trimming took 6 bases from V and 6 from J; bases not matched to a gene: 9. The CDR3 extends over 16 amino acids. Per germline, CDR1 MNHEY and CDR2 SVGEGT. The CDR3 protein is CASSSSGRGGFNEQFF. In DNA, the CDR3 is TGTGCCAGCAGCTCTAGCGGGAGGGGGGGCTTCAATGAGCAGTTCTTC.

In its sample, this clonotype was seen many times. The chain joins TRBV4-2 to TRBJ2-5; D possibly corresponds to TRBD1 (6 bases). This CDR3 is built from 15 residues. The V gene's germline CDR1 is LGHNA and CDR2 YNFKEQ. V was trimmed by 1 base and J by 3 bases, leaving 12 bases between them. The CDR3 is CASSQGPGVEETQYF. The CDR3 nucleotides read TGTGCCAGCAGCCAAGGGCCAGGGGTAGAAGAGACCCAGTACTTC.

The V gene is TRBV2, the J gene TRBJ2-1; TRBD2 agrees at 8 bases. The CDR3 runs to 16 residues. V was pared by 10 bases and J by 1 base, with 12 bases of the junction left unmatched. CDR1 is SNHLY, CDR2 FYNNEI, per germline. Written as DNA, the CDR3 is TGTGCCATTCACGTCTCTGGCGGGAGGTCCTACAATGAGCAGTTCTTC. Protein sequence: CAIHVSGGRSYNEQFF.

This clonotype was counted many times. The J gene is TRBJ2-7, the V gene TRBV14; 11 bases agree with TRBD1. The CDR3 contains 18 residues. Germline V gene lookup returns CDR1 SGHDN and CDR2 FVKESK. With 0 bases clipped from V and 5 bases from J, the junction kept 12 bases outside the gene matches. The CDR3 nucleotides read TGTGCCAGCAGCCAAGAATGGACAGGGGGCTTCCGTTTCCACGAGCAGTACTTC. Protein sequence: CASSQEWTGGFRFHEQYF.

J is TRBJ2-7 and V is TRBV3-1; maybe TRBD1 (6 bases). Germline CDR1 reads LGHDT; CDR2 reads YNNKEL (reference sequence). The ends were cut back, 2 bases at V and 6 bases at J, with 11 bases in the middle. This CDR3 spans 13 amino acids. The DNA of the CDR3 is TGTGCCAGCAGCCAACTCTCAGGGGTCGAGCAGTACTTC. Residues: CASSQLSGVEQYF.

The table lists this clonotype with many counts. The gene calls are TRBV7-3 and TRBJ2-5, with D possibly being TRBD1 or TRBD2 (6 bases each). In germline, CDR1 is SGHTA, CDR2 FQGTGA. V lost 5 bases and J lost 2, with 15 bases in between. There are 15 residues in the CDR3. CDR3 sequence reads: CASSQRGDPQETQYF. Here the CDR3 DNA reads TGTGCCAGCAGCCAAAGGGGGGACCCACAAGAGACCCAGTACTTC.

This clonotype was seen at least ten times. The chain links TRBV7-3 to TRBJ2-5; 9 bases line up with TRBD2. V gave up 4 bases and J gave up 2 bases; unmatched junction bases: 5. The germline gives CDR1 SGHTA, CDR2 FQGTGA. The CDR3 has 15 residues. CDR3 protein: CASSSLAGPQETQYF. In nucleotides, the CDR3 is TGTGCCAGCAGCTCCCTAGCGGGACCGCAAGAGACCCAGTACTTC. Based on the CDR3 plus reference TRBV7-3 and TRBJ2-5, the full variable domain is GAGVSQTPSNKVTEKGKYVELRCDPISGHTALYWYRQSLGQGPEFLIYFQGTGAADDSGLPNDRFFAVRPEGSVSTLKIQRTERGDSAVYLCASSSLAGPQETQYFGPGTRLLVL.

The chain combines TRBV20-1 with TRBJ2-2; TRBD2 might be the D (5 bases). Germline CDR1 DFQATT, CDR2 SNEGSKA (reference sequence). Trimming removed 0 bases from V and 6 bases from J, with 14 bases in between. The CDR3 sequence is 15 residues long. The CDR3 is CSARDFGSSPGELFF. The CDR3 DNA sequence: TGCAGTGCTAGAGATTTTGGGAGTAGCCCCGGGGAGCTGTTTTTT.

This clonotype was recorded many times. The chain employs TRBV20-1 and TRBJ2-1, with D hard to call. Per the germline V gene, CDR1 is DFQATT and CDR2 is SNEGSKA (reference sequence). The ends were cut back, 1 base at V and 7 bases at J, with 5 bases in the middle. This CDR3 has 11 residues. CDR3 DNA: TGCAGTGCTAGAGGGAAAAATGAGCAGTTCTTC. Translation gives CSARGKNEQFF.